The next 26 T cell receptor beta chains were all read from a single sample in a study of PD-1 blockade in classical Hodgkin lymphoma. Every patient was affected by relapse after autologous stem cell transplantation, while exposure to brentuximab vedotin was not uniform. Data came from immunoSEQ multiplex PCR; TCRdb stores just in-frame clones and leaves some out. The sample yields around 100,000 clones, roughly 90% seen once. The sample in question was peripheral blood mononuclear cells (PBMCs), obtained before the second cycle of nivolumab. All receptors come from a human donor with classical Hodgkin lymphoma.

The rearrangement links TRBV6-5 to TRBJ1-1, with D unresolved. The CDR3 consists of 15 residues. Germline-derived CDR1 and CDR2 are MNHEY and SVGAGI. Trimming took off 6 bases at V and 12 bases at J, with 26 bases between the two ends. CDR3 protein: CASSFASQSESSTFF. DNA for the CDR3: TGTGCCAGCAGCTTCGCGTCCCAGAGCGAGTCTTCAACTTTCTTT.

The V and J genes are TRBV5-1 and TRBJ2-5; 11 nucleotides line up with TRBD1. Germline V CDR1 and CDR2: SGHRS, YFSETQ. The CDR3 totals 14 residues. V lost 0 bases, J lost 6 bases, and 1 base stayed unmatched. The CDR3 sequence: CASSLGTGGQTQYF. CDR3 nucleotides: TGCGCCAGCAGCTTGGGGACAGGGGGCCAGACCCAGTACTTC. Variable domain in full (rest from reference TRBV5-1 and TRBJ2-5): KAGVTQTPRYLIKTRGQQVTLSCSPISGHRSVSWYQQTPGQGLQFLFEYFSETQRNKGNFPGRFSGRQFSNSRSEMNVSTLELGDSALYLCASSLGTGGQTQYFGPGTRLLVL.

This clone was seen just once. The chain has TRBV30 and TRBJ1-4; D remains ambiguous. Germline values: CDR1 GTSNPN, CDR2 SVGIG (reference sequence). V was trimmed by 0 bases and J by 5 bases, leaving 13 bases between them. The CDR3 totals 15 residues. CDR3 sequence: CAWSVGLTPNEKLFF. The CDR3 DNA follows: TGTGCCTGGAGTGTAGGCTTGACTCCCAATGAAAAACTGTTTTTT.

This clone has more than one count but fewer than ten. The rearrangement links TRBV27 to TRBJ1-2; TRBD1 might be the D (5 bases). CDR1 and CDR2 from the germline V gene are MNHEY and SMNVEV (reference sequence). CDR3 length: 14 amino acids. V lost 3 bases and J lost 5, with 13 bases in between. CDR3 residues: CASSLAGNYYGYTF. In DNA form, the CDR3 reads TGTGCCAGCAGTTTGGCAGGGAACTATTATGGCTACACCTTC.

The chain combines TRBV29-1 with TRBJ2-3; 13 nucleotides line up with TRBD2. V trimming: 7 bases; J trimming: 6 bases; junction bases outside the gene matches: 10. Germline CDR1 is SQVTM and CDR2 is ANQGSEA. The CDR3 has 15 residues. CDR3 DNA: TGCAGCGCCAAACTAGCGGGGGGGCGAGGCGATACGCAGTATTTT. Translating it yields CSAKLAGGRGDTQYF.

The V gene is TRBV4-1, the J gene TRBJ2-1; D gene unclear. This CDR3 is built from 14 residues. The V and J ends lost 1 base and 1 base respectively, with 5 bases between them. The V gene's germline CDR1 is MGHRA and CDR2 YSYEKL. CDR3 bases: TGCGCCAGCAGCCAAGGAATATCCTACAATGAGCAGTTCTTC. It translates to CASSQGISYNEQFF.

The gene calls are TRBV19 and TRBJ2-7; 10 bases match TRBD1. V lost 11 bases and J lost 2; bases outside the gene matches: 9. The germline V gene has CDR1 LNHDA and CDR2 SQIVND (reference sequence). The CDR3 sequence is 14 residues long. CDR3 residues: CAGAPGQGPYEQYF. The CDR3 DNA follows: TGTGCCGGTGCCCCGGGACAGGGGCCCTACGAGCAGTACTTC.

A word on this clone: At one boundary the junction diverges from the germline segment, which might be a read error. The chain carries TRBV19 and TRBJ2-2; unclear D gene. CDR1 is LNHDA and CDR2 is SQIVND in the germline V gene (reference sequence). CDR3 size: 13 residues. The CDR3 loop reads CASGIGHTGELFF. The CDR3 DNA reads as TGTGCCAGTGGTATAGGGCACACCGGGGAGCTGTTTTTT.

The chain has TRBV5-1 and TRBJ2-4, with D perhaps TRBD2 (5 bases). V was trimmed by 2 bases and J by 8 bases, leaving 11 bases between them. Per the germline V gene, CDR1 is SGHRS and CDR2 is YFSETQ. The CDR3 spans 13 residues. The CDR3 is CASSLREGDIQYF. For the CDR3, the DNA is TGCGCCAGCAGCTTAAGAGAGGGTGACATTCAGTACTTC.

The CDR3 reads CASSHQGFVYGSYNEQFF. The CDR3 nucleotides are TGTGCCAGCAGCCACCAGGGATTTGTATACGGCTCCTACAATGAGCAGTTCTTC. The V gene is TRBV4-2, the J gene TRBJ2-1; maybe TRBD1 (5 bases). The V end lost 3 bases, the J end lost 0 bases, and 18 bases lay between the germline ends. Germline CDR1 and CDR2: LGHNA and YNFKEQ. The CDR3 is made up of 18 amino acids.

The chain combines TRBV5-5 with TRBJ2-1; D remains unclear. The ends were cut back, 9 bases at V and 8 bases at J, with 18 bases in the middle. CDR1 SGHKS and CDR2 YYEKEE come from the germline V gene (reference sequence). This CDR3 has 13 amino acids. Here the CDR3 DNA reads TGTGCCACCACACTTTGGGGATCCTATGAGCAGTTCTTC. Translation: CATTLWGSYEQFF. The entire variable domain, with the rest obtained from reference TRBV5-5 and TRBJ2-1, is as follows: DAGVTQSPTHLIKTRGQQVTLRCSPISGHKSVSWYQQVLGQGPQFIFQYYEKEERGRGNFPDRFSARQFPNYSSELNVNALLLGDSALYLCATTLWGSYEQFFGPGTRLTVL.

The rearrangement links TRBV7-6 to TRBJ1-5; D is undetermined. In germline, CDR1 is SGHVS, CDR2 FNYEAQ. Trimming left V 3 bases short and J 2 bases short, with 5 bases between. This CDR3 contains 13 residues. CDR3 region: CASSFGGNQPQHF. The CDR3 nucleotides read TGTGCCAGCAGCTTTGGGGGCAATCAGCCCCAGCATTTT.

V is TRBV7-9 and J is TRBJ1-3; no clear D gene. Germline V gene lookup returns CDR1 SEHNR and CDR2 FQNEAQ (reference sequence). Trimming stripped 0 bases from V and 0 bases from J, with 6 bases between. The CDR3 has 15 amino acids. The CDR3 nucleotides read TGTGCCAGCAGCTTAGCGCAGTTCTCTGGAAACACCATATATTTT. It encodes CASSLAQFSGNTIYF.

This sequence joins TRBV18 and TRBJ1-1; D gene ambiguous. Germline CDR1 KGHSH, CDR2 LQKENI. CDR3 size: 13 residues. Trimming cost V 4 bases and J 11 bases, with 17 bases left between them. CDR3 amino acids: CASSLGSPPSAFF. For the CDR3, the DNA is TGTGCCAGCTCACTGGGATCTCCTCCGTCCGCTTTCTTT.

The chain combines TRBV30 with TRBJ1-2, with D uncertain. CDR1 is GTSNPN, CDR2 SVGIG, per germline (reference sequence). CDR3 size: 12 residues. V shed 0 bases and J shed 3 bases, with 5 bases lying between them. The CDR3 DNA reads TGTGCCTGGAGTGTGGGCGACTATGGCTACACCTTC. The encoded protein is CAWSVGDYGYTF.

This chain joins TRBV4-2 and TRBJ1-5; tentatively, D is TRBD1 (5 bases). Looked up from germline, CDR1 is LGHNA and CDR2 is YNFKEQ. The CDR3 consists of 17 residues. V shed 0 bases and J shed 2 bases, with 14 bases lying between them. The CDR3 coding sequence is TGTGCCAGCAGCCAAGAAGGGACTAGACCGGGCAATCAGCCCCAGCATTTT. It codes for CASSQEGTRPGNQPQHF.

The chain is built from TRBV19 and TRBJ2-7; D remains ambiguous. Per the germline V gene, CDR1 is LNHDA and CDR2 is SQIVND (reference sequence). The CDR3 is 13 amino acids. Trimming took off 3 bases at V and 6 bases at J, with 12 bases between the two ends. The CDR3 DNA follows: TGTGCCAGTAGTATGGGGTTTCGGCGCGAGCAGTACTTC. This encodes CASSMGFRREQYF.

This clone turned up a few times. The rearrangement joins TRBV30 to TRBJ1-2, with D unresolved. V was pared by 0 bases and J by 9 bases, with 11 bases between. CDR3 size: 12 residues. Germline V gives CDR1 GTSNPN, CDR2 SVGIG (reference sequence). The CDR3 spells CAWSVGEASYTF. Written as DNA, the CDR3 is TGTGCCTGGAGTGTAGGTGAGGCAAGCTACACCTTC.

This chain uses TRBV5-6 with TRBJ2-7; the match to TRBD2 covers 7 bases. Germline CDR1 reads SGHDT; CDR2 reads YYEEEE. This CDR3 contains 14 residues. Trimming cost V 4 bases and J 6 bases; bases outside gene matches: 10. For the CDR3, the DNA is TGTGCCAGCAGCCGCCGCGGGGGTCCTGGCGAGCAGTACTTC. The encoded protein is CASSRRGGPGEQYF.

V gene TRBV4-3 combines with J gene TRBJ2-7; 7 nucleotides align to TRBD1. Trimming removed 4 bases from V and 4 bases from J; junction bases left unmatched: 10. The CDR3 is 15 residues long. Germline CDR1 and CDR2: LGHNA and YSLEER. The CDR3, as DNA: TGCGCCAGCAGCCGTGGGACAGAGGGGCAATACGAGCAGTACTTC. Encoded protein: CASSRGTEGQYEQYF.

This clone was seen only once. The chain couples TRBV4-3 to TRBJ1-5; D is unresolved. V shed 4 bases and J shed 6 bases, with 10 bases lying between them. Germline CDR1 and CDR2: LGHNA and YSLEER. This CDR3 has 13 amino acids. CDR3 in DNA: TGCGCCAGCAGCCCCCAGAGAGGTCAGCCCCAGCATTTT. Translation: CASSPQRGQPQHF.

The genes are TRBV7-9 and TRBJ1-3, with D unclear. V shed 1 base and J shed 0 bases, with 7 bases lying between them. The CDR3 consists of 15 residues. In germline, CDR1 is SEHNR, CDR2 FQNEAQ (reference sequence). CDR3 amino acids: CASSLGLISGNTIYF. DNA for the CDR3: TGTGCCAGCAGCTTAGGGTTAATCTCTGGAAACACCATATATTTT. Full variable domain (remainder filled in from reference TRBV7-9 and TRBJ1-3): DTGVSQNPRHKITKRGQNVTFRCDPISEHNRLYWYRQTLGQGPEFLTYFQNEAQLEKSRLLSDRFSAERPKGSFSTLEIQRTEQGDSAMYLCASSLGLISGNTIYFGEGSWLTVV.

The chain joins TRBV2 to TRBJ2-6; 10 positions match TRBD2. The V and J ends lost 1 base and 0 bases, in that order; junction bases with no gene match: 3. The CDR3 totals 18 residues. Per germline, CDR1 SNHLY and CDR2 FYNNEI. CDR3 residues: CASSEESGGASGANVLTF. CDR3 bases: TGTGCCAGCAGTGAAGAAAGCGGGGGGGCCTCTGGGGCCAACGTCCTGACTTTC. Full variable domain (missing parts from reference TRBV2 and TRBJ2-6): EPEVTQTPSHQVTQMGQEVILRCVPISNHLYFYWYRQILGQKVEFLVSFYNNEISEKSEIFDDQFSVERPDGSNFTLKIRSTKLEDSAMYFCASSEESGGASGANVLTFGAGSRLTVL.

The chain carries TRBV5-6 and TRBJ2-7; a weak D match, TRBD2 (7 bases). V was cut by 1 base and J by 0 bases, with 11 bases left in between. CDR1 SGHDT and CDR2 YYEEEE come from the germline V gene. This CDR3 is 15 amino acids long. The CDR3 protein is CASSLLRGGSYEQYF. DNA of the CDR3: TGTGCCAGCAGCTTGTTGAGGGGGGGCTCCTACGAGCAGTACTTC.

This clone was found a few times. The chain uses TRBV7-3 and TRBJ2-1; 10 nucleotides agree with TRBD2. J gave up 9 bases and V 4 bases, and 9 bases lay outside the gene matches. CDR1 and CDR2 from the germline V gene are SGHTA and FQGTGA. This CDR3 is built from 15 residues. CDR3 amino acids: CASSSLSGGAAEQFF. CDR3 DNA: TGTGCCAGCAGCTCTCTAAGCGGGGGGGCCGCTGAGCAGTTCTTC.

The chain links TRBV7-7 to TRBJ2-2; D remains ambiguous. Per the germline V gene, CDR1 is SSHAT and CDR2 is FNYEAQ (reference sequence). The CDR3 covers 12 residues. The V end was cut by 11 bases, the J end by 6 bases, with 13 bases between. This chain's CDR3 is CAAGEDSGELFF. The CDR3 DNA is TGTGCCGCTGGTGAGGATTCCGGGGAGCTGTTTTTT.